A selection of T cell receptor beta chains follows, all from one sample in a study of graft-versus-host responses after intestinal transplantation. TCRdb's table, derived via immunoSEQ multiplex PCR, lists solely in-frame clones and lacks some. The table lists more than 10,000 clones, about 80% of them singletons, with approximately 34% in the top ten. The source material was PBMCs, sampled roughly 74 weeks after intestinal transplant. Receptor source: a human patient who received an intestinal transplant, so some T cells may come from the graft donor. The CDR3 runs from the conserved cysteine through the conserved F or W. The D gene is left open where the match is weak.

V	D	J	DNA	CDR3
TRBV28	NA	TRBJ2-7	TGTGCCAGCAGCCCTAGACGGGTACGGGGCGAGCAGTACTTC	CASSPRRVRGEQYF
TRBV19	TRBD2	TRBJ2-7	TGTGCCGCTCGGGCTAGCGGCACCTACGAGCAGTACTTC	CAARASGTYEQYF
TRBV19	NA	TRBJ1-1	TGTGCCAGTAATATAGGGGATGAAGCTTTCTTT	CASNIGDEAFF
TRBV30	TRBD2	TRBJ2-1	TGTGCCTGGAGTGTCAGCGGGAGGGACGTTAGTGGGCAGTTCTTC	CAWSVSGRDVSGQFF
TRBV6-6	NA	TRBJ1-6	TGTGCCAGCAGTTACTCGGGGGAGAAGAATTCACCCCTCCACTTT	CASSYSGEKNSPLHF
TRBV18	NA	TRBJ2-7	TGTGCCAGCTCACCACCGGGGAATCATTACGAGCAGTACTTC	CASSPPGNHYEQYF
TRBV5-1	NA	TRBJ2-3	TGCGCCAGCAGCCATTCTAGCACAGATACGCAGTATTTT	CASSHSSTDTQYF
TRBV7-9	NA	TRBJ2-7	TGTGCCAGCAGCTTAGGGGCAGGGGAAGACGAGCAGTACTTC	CASSLGAGEDEQYF
TRBV7-4	NA	TRBJ2-6	TGTGCCAGCAGCTCACAAAGTCGGGCCAACGTCCTGACTTTC	CASSSQSRANVLTF
TRBV18	TRBD1	TRBJ2-2	TGTGCCAGCTCGGAACAGGGGGCCGGGGAGCTGTTTTTT	CASSEQGAGELFF
TRBV7-8	TRBD1	TRBJ2-7	TGTGCCAGCAGCCGCAGGACAGGGGGCTACGAGCAGTACTTC	CASSRRTGGYEQYF